This T cell receptor beta chain derives from a study of blood T cell repertoires in COVID-19. Across the study: COVID-19 samples collected from the United States, Italy and Spain covered acute and convalescent phases. The cDNA or gDNA used as material had been derived from T cells, B-cell-depleted T cells, or PBMCs.

In the authors' methods: For nucleated cells, counts were estimated from reference gene primer amplification. The protocol was immunoSEQ multiplex PCR, while the TCRdb copy is restricted to in-frame clones and leaves out a portion. Clone size and the V and J calls come from that table; the DNA yielded D and trimming. The data hold under 200,000 clones, with approximately 80% observed a single time. This clone was recorded once. The Seattle patients, enrolled during active infection, were followed longitudinally. CDR3 size: 16 residues. V was clipped by 5 bases and J by 2 bases, with 18 bases between them. Germline lookup yields CDR1 SGHTA and CDR2 FQGTGA.

The chain carries TRBV7-3 and TRBJ1-1; D unresolved. What was sequenced was peripheral blood. The source is a woman in her 70s with COVID-19, enrolled during active disease. DNA for the CDR3: TGTGCCAGCAGCCCGATACATGGAGGGTTTAACACTGAAGCTTTCTTT. Amino acid sequence: CASSPIHGGFNTEAFF.